This TCR beta chain was documented in a study of blood T cell repertoires in COVID-19. Study as a whole: Sample material is recorded as cDNA or gDNA derived from T cells, B-cell-depleted T cells, or PBMCs.

The CDR3 consists of 15 residues. With V trimmed by 6 bases and J by 3 bases, 4 bases remained unmatched. Germline V gives CDR1 MNHEY, CDR2 SVGAGI. The method was immunoSEQ multiplex PCR; TCRdb's version includes in-frame clones alone and lacks a portion of them. The profile shows roughly 310,000 clones, roughly 88% of them singletons. The material sequenced was peripheral blood. The source of this sequence is a woman in her fifties or sixties with active or convalescent COVID-19. J is TRBJ2-2 and V is TRBV6-5; 10 bases are a match to TRBD2. CDR3 nucleotides: TGTGCCAGCAGAGATAGCGGGAGGTACACCGGGGAGCTGTTTTTT. This codes for CASRDSGRYTGELFF.